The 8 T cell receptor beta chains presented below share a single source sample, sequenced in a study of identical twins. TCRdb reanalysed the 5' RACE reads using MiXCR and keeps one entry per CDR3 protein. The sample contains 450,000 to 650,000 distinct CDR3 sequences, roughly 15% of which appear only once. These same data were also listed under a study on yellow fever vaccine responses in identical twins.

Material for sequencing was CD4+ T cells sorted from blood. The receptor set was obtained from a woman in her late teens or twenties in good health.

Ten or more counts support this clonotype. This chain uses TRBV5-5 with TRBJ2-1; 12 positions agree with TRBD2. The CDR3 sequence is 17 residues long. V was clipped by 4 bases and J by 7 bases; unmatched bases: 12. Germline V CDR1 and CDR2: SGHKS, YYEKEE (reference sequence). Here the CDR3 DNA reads TGTGCCAGCAGCCCCCGACCGGGACTAGCGGGTCTAAATGAGCAGTTCTTC. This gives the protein CASSPRPGLAGLNEQFF.

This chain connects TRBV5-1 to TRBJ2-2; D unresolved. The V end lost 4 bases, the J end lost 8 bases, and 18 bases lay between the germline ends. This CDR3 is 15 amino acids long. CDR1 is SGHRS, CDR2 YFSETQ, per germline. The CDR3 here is CASSPTPGLLGELFF. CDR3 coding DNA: TGCGCCAGCAGCCCCACCCCCGGCCTTCTAGGGGAGCTGTTTTTT.

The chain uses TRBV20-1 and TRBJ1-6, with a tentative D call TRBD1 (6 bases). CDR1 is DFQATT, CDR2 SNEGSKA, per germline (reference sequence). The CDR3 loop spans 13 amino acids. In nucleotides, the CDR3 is TGCAGCATAGGGGGGTCCTATAATTCACCCCTCCACTTT. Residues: CSIGGSYNSPLHF.

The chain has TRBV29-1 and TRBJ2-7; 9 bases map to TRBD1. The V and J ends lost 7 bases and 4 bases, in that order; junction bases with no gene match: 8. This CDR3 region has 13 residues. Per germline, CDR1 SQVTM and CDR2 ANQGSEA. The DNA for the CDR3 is TGCAGCGCCGCAGGGGACAGGGTGTACGAGCAGTACTTC. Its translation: CSAAGDRVYEQYF.

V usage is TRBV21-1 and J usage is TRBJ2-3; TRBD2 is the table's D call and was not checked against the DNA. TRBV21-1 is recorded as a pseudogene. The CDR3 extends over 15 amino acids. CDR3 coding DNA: TGTGCCAGCAGCAAGGGCGGGAGGGGCACAGATACGCAGTATTTT. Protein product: CASSKGGRGTDTQYF.

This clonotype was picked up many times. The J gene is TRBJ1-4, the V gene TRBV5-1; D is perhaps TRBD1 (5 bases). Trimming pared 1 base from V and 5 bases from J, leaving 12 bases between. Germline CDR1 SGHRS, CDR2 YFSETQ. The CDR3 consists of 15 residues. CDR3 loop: CASSLTGAVNEKLFF. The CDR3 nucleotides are TGCGCCAGCAGCTTGACCGGGGCCGTGAATGAAAAACTGTTTTTT.

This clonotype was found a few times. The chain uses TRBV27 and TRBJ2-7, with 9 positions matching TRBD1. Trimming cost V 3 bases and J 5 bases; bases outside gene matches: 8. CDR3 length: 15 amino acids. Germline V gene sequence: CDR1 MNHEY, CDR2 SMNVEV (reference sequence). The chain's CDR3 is CASSFSGTGRNEQYV. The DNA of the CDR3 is TGTGCCAGCAGTTTTTCCGGGACAGGGCGCAACGAGCAGTACGTC.

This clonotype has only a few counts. This CDR3 is CASSNPGQGRRELFF. CDR3 coding DNA: TGCGCCAGCAGCAACCCGGGACAGGGGCGCAGGGAGCTGTTTTTT. The chain couples TRBV4-1 to TRBJ2-2, with 10 bases aligning to TRBD1. Germline assignment: CDR1 MGHRA and CDR2 YSYEKL. The junction had 9 bases not matched to a gene; V was cut back by 5 bases and J by 9 bases. This CDR3 is 15 amino acids long.